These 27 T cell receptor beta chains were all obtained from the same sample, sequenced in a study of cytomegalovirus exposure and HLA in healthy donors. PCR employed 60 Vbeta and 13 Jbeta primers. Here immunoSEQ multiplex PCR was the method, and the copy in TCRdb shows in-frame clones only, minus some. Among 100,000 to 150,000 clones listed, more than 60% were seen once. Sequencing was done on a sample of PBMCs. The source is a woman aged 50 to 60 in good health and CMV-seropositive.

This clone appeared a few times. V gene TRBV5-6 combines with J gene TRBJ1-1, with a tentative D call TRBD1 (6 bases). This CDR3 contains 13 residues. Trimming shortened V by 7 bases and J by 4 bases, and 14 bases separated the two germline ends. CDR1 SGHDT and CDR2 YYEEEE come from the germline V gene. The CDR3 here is CASEQGGGTEAFF. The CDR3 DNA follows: TGTGCCAGCGAACAGGGAGGGGGCACTGAAGCTTTCTTT.

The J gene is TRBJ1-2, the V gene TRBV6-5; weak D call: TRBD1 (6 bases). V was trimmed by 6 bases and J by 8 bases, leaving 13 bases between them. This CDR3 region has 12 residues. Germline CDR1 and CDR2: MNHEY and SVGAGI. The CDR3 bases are TGTGCCAGCAGACGCGACAGGTGGGGCTACACCTTC. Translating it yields CASRRDRWGYTF.

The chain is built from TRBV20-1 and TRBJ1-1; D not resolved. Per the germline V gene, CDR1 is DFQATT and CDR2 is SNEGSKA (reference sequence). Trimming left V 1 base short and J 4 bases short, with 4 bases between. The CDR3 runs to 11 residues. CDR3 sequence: CSARGGTEAFF. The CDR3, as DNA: TGCAGTGCTAGAGGAGGCACTGAAGCTTTCTTT.

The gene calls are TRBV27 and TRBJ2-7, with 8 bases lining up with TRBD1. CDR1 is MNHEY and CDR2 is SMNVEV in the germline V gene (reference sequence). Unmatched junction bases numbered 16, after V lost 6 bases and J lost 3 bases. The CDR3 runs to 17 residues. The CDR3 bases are TGTGCCAGCAGCCACCCGCTTAAGACAGGGGTTCGCTACGAGCAGTACTTC. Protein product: CASSHPLKTGVRYEQYF.

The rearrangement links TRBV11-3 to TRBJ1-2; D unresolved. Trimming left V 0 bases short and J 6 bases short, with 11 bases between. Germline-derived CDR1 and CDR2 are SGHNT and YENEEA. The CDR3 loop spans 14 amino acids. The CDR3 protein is CASSLDASGDGYTF. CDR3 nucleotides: TGTGCCAGCAGCTTAGATGCCAGCGGCGATGGCTACACCTTC.

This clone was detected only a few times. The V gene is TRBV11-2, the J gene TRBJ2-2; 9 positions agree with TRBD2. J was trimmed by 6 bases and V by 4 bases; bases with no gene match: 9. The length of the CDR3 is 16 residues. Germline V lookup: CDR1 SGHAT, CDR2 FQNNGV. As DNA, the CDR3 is TGTGCCAGCAGCTGGTTTGGCGGGGGGGCCGCCGGGGAGCTGTTTTTT. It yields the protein CASSWFGGGAAGELFF.

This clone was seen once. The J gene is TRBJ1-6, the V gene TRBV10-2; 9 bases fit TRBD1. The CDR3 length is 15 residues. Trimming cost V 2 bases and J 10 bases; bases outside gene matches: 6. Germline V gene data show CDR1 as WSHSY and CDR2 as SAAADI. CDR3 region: CASSERGQGQSPLHF. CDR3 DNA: TGCGCCAGCAGTGAGAGGGGACAGGGCCAATCACCCCTCCACTTT.

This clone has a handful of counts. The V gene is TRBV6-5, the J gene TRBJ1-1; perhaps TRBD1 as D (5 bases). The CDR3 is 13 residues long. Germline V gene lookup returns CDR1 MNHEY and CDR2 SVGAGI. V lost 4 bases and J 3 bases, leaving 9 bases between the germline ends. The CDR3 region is CASSLTGDTEAFF. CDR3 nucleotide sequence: TGTGCCAGCAGTTTGACGGGGGACACTGAAGCTTTCTTT.

CDR3 DNA sequence: TGCAGCGTTATTGAGGAGCTGGGCATTCAGTACTTC. Its protein is CSVIEELGIQYF. The chain uses TRBV29-1 and TRBJ2-4; D gene unclear. V lost 5 bases, J lost 9 bases, and 14 bases lay in between. Germline-derived CDR1 and CDR2 are SQVTM and ANQGSEA. This CDR3 spans 12 amino acids. The full variable domain, its missing parts supplied by reference TRBV29-1 and TRBJ2-4, is SAVISQKPSRDICQRGTSLTIQCQVDSQVTMMFWYRQQPGQSLTLIATANQGSEATYESGFVIDKFPISRPNLTFSTLTVSNMSPEDSSIYLCSVIEELGIQYFGAGTRLSVL.

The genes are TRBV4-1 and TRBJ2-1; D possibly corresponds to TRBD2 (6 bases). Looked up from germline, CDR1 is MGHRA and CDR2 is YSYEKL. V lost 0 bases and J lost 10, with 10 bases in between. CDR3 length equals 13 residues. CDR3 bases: TGCGCCAGCAGCCAAGATGGCGCGGGAGAGCAGTTCTTC. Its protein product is CASSQDGAGEQFF.

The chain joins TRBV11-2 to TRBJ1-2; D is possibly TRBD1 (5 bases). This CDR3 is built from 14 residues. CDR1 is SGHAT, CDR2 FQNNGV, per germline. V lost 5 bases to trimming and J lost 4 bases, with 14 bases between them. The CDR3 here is CASSLQTGIYGYTF. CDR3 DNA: TGTGCCAGCAGCCTGCAAACAGGAATCTATGGCTACACCTTC.

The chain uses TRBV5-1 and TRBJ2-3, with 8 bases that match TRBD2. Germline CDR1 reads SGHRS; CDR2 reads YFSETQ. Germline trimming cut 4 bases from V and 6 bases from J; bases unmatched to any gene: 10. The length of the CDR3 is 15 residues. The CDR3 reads CASSASGTRGDTQYF. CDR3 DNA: TGCGCCAGCAGCGCCTCCGGGACTAGGGGCGATACGCAGTATTTT.

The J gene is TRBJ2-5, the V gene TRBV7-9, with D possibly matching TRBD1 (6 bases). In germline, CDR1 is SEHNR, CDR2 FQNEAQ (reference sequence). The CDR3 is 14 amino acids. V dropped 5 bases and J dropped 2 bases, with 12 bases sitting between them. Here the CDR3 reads CASSPSQGQETQYF. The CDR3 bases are TGTGCCAGCAGCCCAAGTCAGGGGCAAGAGACCCAGTACTTC.

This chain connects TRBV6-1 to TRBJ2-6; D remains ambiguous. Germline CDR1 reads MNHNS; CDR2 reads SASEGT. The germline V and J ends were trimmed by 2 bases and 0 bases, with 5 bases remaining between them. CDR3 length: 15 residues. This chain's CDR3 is CASSELASGANVLTF. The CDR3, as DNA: TGTGCCAGCAGTGAATTAGCCTCTGGGGCCAACGTCCTGACTTTC.

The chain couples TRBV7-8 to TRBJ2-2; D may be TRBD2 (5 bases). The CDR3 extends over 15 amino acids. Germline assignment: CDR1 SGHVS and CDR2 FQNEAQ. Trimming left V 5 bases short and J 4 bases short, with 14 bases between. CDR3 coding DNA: TGTGCCAGCAGCCGTCTGATGGGAGTCACCGGGGAGCTGTTTTTT. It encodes CASSRLMGVTGELFF.

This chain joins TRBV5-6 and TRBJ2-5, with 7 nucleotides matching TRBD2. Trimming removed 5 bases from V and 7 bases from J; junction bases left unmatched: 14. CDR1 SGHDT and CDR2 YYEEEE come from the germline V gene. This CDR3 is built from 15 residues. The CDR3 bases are TGTGCCAGCAGTCTTAGCGGGTCCCTGAGTTGGACCCAGTACTTC. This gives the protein CASSLSGSLSWTQYF.

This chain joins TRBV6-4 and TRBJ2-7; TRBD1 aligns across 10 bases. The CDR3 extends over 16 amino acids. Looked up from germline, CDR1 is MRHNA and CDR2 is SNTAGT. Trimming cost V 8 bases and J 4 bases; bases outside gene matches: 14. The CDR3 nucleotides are TGTGCCAGCGGGGGACAGGGGTTCCCAGAGCTTTACGAGCAGTACTTC. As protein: CASGGQGFPELYEQYF.

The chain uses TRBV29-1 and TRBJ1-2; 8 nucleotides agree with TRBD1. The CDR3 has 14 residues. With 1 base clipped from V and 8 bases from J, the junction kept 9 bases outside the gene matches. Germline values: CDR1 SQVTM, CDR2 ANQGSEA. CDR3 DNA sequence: TGCAGCGTTGAAGTCCTTACAGGGGGTTCCGGCTACACCTTC. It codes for CSVEVLTGGSGYTF.

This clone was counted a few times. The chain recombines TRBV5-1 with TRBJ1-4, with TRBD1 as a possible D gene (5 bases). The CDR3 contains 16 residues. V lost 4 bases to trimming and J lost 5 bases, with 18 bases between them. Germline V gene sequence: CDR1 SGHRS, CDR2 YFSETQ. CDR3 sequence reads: CASSPNLGAGNEKLFF. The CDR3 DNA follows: TGCGCCAGCAGCCCAAACCTAGGGGCGGGAAATGAAAAACTGTTTTTT.

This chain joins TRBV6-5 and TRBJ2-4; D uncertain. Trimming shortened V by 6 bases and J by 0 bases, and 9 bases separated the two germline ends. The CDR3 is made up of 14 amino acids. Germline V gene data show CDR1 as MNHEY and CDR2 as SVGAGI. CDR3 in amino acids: CASRPTVAKNIQYF. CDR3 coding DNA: TGTGCCAGCAGGCCGACTGTAGCCAAAAACATTCAGTACTTC.

CDR3 sequence (DNA): TGCGCCAGCAGCTTGGGGACTAGCGGAGGGGATACGCAGTATTTT. Translation gives CASSLGTSGGDTQYF. This chain links TRBV5-1 with TRBJ2-3, with TRBD2 identical over 10 bases. CDR3 length: 15 residues. Per germline, CDR1 SGHRS and CDR2 YFSETQ. The V segment lost 0 bases and the J segment 6 bases; nucleotides outside the gene matches: 4.

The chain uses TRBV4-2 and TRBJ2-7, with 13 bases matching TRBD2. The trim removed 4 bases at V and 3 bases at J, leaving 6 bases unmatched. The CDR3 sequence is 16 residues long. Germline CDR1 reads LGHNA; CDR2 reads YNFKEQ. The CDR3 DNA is TGTGCCAGCAGCCGTACTAGCGGGAGGGGGGGCTACGAGCAGTACTTC. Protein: CASSRTSGRGGYEQYF.

CDR3 in DNA: TGTGCCAGCAGCTCCACTACCTACGAGCAGTACTTC. Translation: CASSSTTYEQYF. The rearrangement links TRBV7-2 to TRBJ2-7; D call uncertain. Looked up from germline, CDR1 is SGHTA and CDR2 is FQGNSA. The CDR3 loop spans 12 amino acids. Between the trimmed V and J ends, which lost 4 bases and 2 bases, there was a span of 6 bases.

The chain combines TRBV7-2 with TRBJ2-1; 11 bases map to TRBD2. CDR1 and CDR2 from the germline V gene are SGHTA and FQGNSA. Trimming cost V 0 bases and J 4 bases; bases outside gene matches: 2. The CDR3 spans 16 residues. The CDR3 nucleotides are TGTGCCAGCAGCTTAGCGTTAGCGGGGGGGTACAATGAGCAGTTCTTC. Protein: CASSLALAGGYNEQFF.

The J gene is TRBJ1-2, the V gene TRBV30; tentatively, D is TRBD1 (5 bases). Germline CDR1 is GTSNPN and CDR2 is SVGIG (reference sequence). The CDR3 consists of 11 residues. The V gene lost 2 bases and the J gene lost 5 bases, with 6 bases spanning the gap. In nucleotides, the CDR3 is TGTGCCTGGAGTCAGGGATATGGCTACACCTTC. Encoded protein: CAWSQGYGYTF.

The CDR3 spells CASRLAVGKANEKLFF. The CDR3 DNA sequence: TGCGCCAGCAGGCTAGCGGTTGGAAAAGCTAATGAAAAACTGTTTTTT. The chain has TRBV4-1 and TRBJ1-4, with D unresolved. This CDR3 has 16 amino acids. Between the trimmed V and J ends, which lost 6 bases and 3 bases, there was a span of 17 bases. The germline gives CDR1 MGHRA, CDR2 YSYEKL.

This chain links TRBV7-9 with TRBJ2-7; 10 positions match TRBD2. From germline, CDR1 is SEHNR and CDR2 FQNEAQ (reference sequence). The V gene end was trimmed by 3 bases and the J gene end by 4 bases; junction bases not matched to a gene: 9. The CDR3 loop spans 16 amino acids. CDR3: CASSFTPGLAIYEQYF. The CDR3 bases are TGTGCCAGCAGCTTCACCCCGGGACTAGCGATTTACGAGCAGTACTTC.